Below, one T cell receptor (beta chain) is given with its context. TCRdb called the 5' RACE reads again in MiXCR, with one record for every CDR3 protein. The sample has about 56,000 distinct CDR3 sequences, over 9.5% seen once. Germline V gene data show CDR1 as SGDLS and CDR2 as YYNGEE. V was shortened by 0 bases and J by 1 base, with 8 bases between the two germline ends. This CDR3 has 14 residues. This record belongs to a study of early T cells in non-severe SARS-CoV-2 infection. The chain uses TRBV9 and TRBJ2-7; no clear D. The receptor was derived from an adult who was a healthcare worker with PCR-confirmed SARS-CoV-2 infection or an uninfected control (not recorded which). The sequencing sample was made of whole blood. CDR3 sequence: CASSVGGLSYEQYF. CDR3 nucleotides: TGTGCCAGCAGCGTAGGGGGATTATCCTACGAGCAGTACTTC.